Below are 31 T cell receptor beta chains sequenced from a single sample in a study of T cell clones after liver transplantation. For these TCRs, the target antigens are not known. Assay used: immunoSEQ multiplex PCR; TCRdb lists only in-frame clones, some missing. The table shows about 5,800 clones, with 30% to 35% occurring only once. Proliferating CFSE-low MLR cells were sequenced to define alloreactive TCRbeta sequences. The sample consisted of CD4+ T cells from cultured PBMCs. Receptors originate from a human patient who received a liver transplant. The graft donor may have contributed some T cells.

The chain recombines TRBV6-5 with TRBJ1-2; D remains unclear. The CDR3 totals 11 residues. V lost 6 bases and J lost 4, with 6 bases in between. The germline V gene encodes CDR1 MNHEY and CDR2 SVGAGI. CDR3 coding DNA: TGTGCCAGCAGGGCCGGCTATGGCTACACCTTC. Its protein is CASRAGYGYTF.

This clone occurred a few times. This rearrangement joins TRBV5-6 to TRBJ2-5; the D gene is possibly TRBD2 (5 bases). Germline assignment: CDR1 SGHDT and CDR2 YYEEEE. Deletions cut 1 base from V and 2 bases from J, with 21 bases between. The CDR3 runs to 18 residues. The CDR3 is CASSLSLMGSGEQETQYF. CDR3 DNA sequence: TGTGCCAGCAGCTTGAGCTTGATGGGTTCCGGGGAGCAAGAGACCCAGTACTTC.

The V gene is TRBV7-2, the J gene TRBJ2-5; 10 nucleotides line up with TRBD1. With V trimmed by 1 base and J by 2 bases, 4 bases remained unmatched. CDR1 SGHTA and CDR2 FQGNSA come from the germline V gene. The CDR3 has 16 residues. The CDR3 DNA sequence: TGTGCCAGCAGCTTAGGTCCGGGACAGGGGCAAGAGACCCAGTACTTC. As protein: CASSLGPGQGQETQYF. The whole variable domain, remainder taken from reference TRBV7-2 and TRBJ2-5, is GAGVSQSPSNKVTEKGKDVELRCDPISGHTALYWYRQSLGQGLEFLIYFQGNSAPDKSGLPSDRFSAERTGGSVSTLTIQRTQQEDSAVYLCASSLGPGQGQETQYFGPGTRLLVL.

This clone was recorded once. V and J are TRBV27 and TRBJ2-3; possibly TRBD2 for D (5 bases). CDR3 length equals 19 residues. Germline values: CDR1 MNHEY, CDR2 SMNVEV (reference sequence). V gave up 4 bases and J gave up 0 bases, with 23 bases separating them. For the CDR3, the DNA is TGTGCCAGCAGTTCGACTACCCTGGGTGGTAGCCGGAGCACAGATACGCAGTATTTT. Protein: CASSSTTLGGSRSTDTQYF.

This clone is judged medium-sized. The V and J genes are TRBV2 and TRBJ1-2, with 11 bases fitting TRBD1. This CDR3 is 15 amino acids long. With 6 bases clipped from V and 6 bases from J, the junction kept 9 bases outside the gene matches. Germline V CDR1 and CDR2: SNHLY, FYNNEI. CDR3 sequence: CASSHGTGGRNGYTF. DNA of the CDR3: TGTGCCAGCAGCCACGGGACAGGGGGGAGGAATGGCTACACCTTC. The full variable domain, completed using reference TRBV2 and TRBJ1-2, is EPEVTQTPSHQVTQMGQEVILRCVPISNHLYFYWYRQILGQKVEFLVSFYNNEISEKSEIFDDQFSVERPDGSNFTLKIRSTKLEDSAMYFCASSHGTGGRNGYTFGSGTRLTVV.

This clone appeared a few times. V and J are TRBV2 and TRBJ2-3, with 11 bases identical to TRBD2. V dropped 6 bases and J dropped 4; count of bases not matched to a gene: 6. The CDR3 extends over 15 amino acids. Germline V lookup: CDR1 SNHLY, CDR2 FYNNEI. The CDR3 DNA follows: TGTGCCAGCAGACCTACTAGCGGGAGTGCAGATACGCAGTATTTT. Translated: CASRPTSGSADTQYF. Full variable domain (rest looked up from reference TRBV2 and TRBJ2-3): EPEVTQTPSHQVTQMGQEVILRCVPISNHLYFYWYRQILGQKVEFLVSFYNNEISEKSEIFDDQFSVERPDGSNFTLKIRSTKLEDSAMYFCASRPTSGSADTQYFGPGTRLTVL.

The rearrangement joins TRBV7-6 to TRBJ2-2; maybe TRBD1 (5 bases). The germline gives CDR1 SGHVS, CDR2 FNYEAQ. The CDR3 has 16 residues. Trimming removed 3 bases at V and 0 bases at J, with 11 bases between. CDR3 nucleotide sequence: TGTGCCAGCAGCTTGGGGCAGTCAGCGAACACCGGGGAGCTGTTTTTT. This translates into CASSLGQSANTGELFF.

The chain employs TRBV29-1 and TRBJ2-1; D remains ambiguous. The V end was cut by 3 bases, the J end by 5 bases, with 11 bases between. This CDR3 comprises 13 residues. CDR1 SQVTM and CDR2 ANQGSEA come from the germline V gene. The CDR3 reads CSVDGQLHNEQFF. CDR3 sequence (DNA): TGCAGCGTTGATGGGCAGCTACACAATGAGCAGTTCTTC.

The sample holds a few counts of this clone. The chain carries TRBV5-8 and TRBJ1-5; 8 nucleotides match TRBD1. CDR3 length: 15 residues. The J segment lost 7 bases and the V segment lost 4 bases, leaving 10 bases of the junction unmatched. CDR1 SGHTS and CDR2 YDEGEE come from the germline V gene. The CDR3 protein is CASSQDRTGKQPQHF. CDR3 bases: TGTGCCAGCAGCCAAGATAGGACAGGGAAGCAGCCCCAGCATTTT. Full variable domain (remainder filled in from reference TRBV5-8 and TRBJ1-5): EAGVTQSPTHLIKTRGQQATLRCSPISGHTSVYWYQQALGLGLQFLLWYDEGEERNRGNFPPRFSGRQFPNYSSELNVNALELEDSALYLCASSQDRTGKQPQHFGDGTRLSIL.

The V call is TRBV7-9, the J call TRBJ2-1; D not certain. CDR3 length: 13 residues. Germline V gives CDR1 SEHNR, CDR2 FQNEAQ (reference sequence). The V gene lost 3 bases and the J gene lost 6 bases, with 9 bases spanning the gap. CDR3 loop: CASSFGRSNEQFF. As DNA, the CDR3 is TGTGCCAGCAGCTTTGGTAGGTCCAATGAGCAGTTCTTC.

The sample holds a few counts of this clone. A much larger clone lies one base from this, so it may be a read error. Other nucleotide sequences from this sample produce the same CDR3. CDR3 region: CASSPRWRTGEAQETQYF. In nucleotides, the CDR3 is TGTGCCAGCAGCCCCCGGTGGCGGACAGGGGAAGCCCAAGAGACCCAGTACTTC. V usage is TRBV7-8 and J usage is TRBJ2-5, with 9 positions matching TRBD1. V trimming: 5 bases; J trimming: 1 base; junction bases outside the gene matches: 14. CDR1 is SGHVS and CDR2 is FQNEAQ in the germline V gene. This CDR3 contains 18 residues.

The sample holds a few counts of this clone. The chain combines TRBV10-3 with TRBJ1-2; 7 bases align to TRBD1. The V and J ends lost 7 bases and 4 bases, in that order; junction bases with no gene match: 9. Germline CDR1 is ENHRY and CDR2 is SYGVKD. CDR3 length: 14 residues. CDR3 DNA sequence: TGTGCCATCAACGAACAGGGGACTGGCTATGGCTACACCTTC. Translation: CAINEQGTGYGYTF.

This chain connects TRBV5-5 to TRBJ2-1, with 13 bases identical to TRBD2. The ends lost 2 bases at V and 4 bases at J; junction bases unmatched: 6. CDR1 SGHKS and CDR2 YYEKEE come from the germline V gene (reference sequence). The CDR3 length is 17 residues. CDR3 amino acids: CASSFQGLAGTYNEQFF. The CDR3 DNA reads TGTGCCAGCAGCTTTCAGGGACTAGCGGGGACATACAATGAGCAGTTCTTC.

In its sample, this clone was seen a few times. CDR3 loop: CASSSQNAREGPDTQYF. The CDR3 nucleotides read TGTGCCAGCAGCTCGCAGAACGCCAGGGAGGGCCCAGATACGCAGTATTTT. This chain joins TRBV5-4 and TRBJ2-3; 7 bases are a match to TRBD2. The junction had 14 bases not matched to a gene; V was cut back by 3 bases and J by 4 bases. This CDR3 region has 17 residues. Germline-derived CDR1 and CDR2 are SGHNT and YYREEE (reference sequence). Using reference TRBV5-4 and TRBJ2-3 for the parts outside the CDR3, the full variable domain is ETGVTQSPTHLIKTRGQQVTLRCSSQSGHNTVSWYQQALGQGPQFIFQYYREEENGRGNFPPRFSGLQFPNYSSELNVNALELDDSALYLCASSSQNAREGPDTQYFGPGTRLTVL.

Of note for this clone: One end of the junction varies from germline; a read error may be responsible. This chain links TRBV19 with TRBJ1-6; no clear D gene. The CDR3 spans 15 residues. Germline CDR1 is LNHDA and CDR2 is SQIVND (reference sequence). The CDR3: CASRIVQDQHSPLHF. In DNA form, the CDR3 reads TGTGCCAGTAGAATAGTCCAAGATCAGCATTCACCCCTCCACTTT.

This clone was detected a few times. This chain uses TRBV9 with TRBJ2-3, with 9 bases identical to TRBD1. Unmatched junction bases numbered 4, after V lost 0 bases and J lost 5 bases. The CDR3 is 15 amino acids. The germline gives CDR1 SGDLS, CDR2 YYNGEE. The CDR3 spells CASSVVGTGLDTQYF. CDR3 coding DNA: TGTGCCAGCAGCGTAGTAGGGACAGGGCTAGATACGCAGTATTTT.

CDR3 in amino acids: CASSRDSNYGYTF. The CDR3 bases are TGCGCCAGCAGTAGGGACTCGAACTATGGCTACACCTTC. The chain is built from TRBV10-2 and TRBJ1-2; TRBD1 might be the D (5 bases). In germline, CDR1 is WSHSY, CDR2 SAAADI. CDR3 length equals 13 residues. Trimming pared 5 bases from V and 2 bases from J, leaving 9 bases between.

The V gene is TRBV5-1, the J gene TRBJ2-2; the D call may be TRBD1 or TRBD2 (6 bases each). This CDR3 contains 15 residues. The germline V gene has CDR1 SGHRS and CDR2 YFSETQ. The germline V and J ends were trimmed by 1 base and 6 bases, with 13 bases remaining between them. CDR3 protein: CASSLIGGLPGELFF. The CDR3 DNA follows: TGCGCCAGCAGCTTGATAGGGGGGCTACCCGGGGAGCTGTTTTTT.

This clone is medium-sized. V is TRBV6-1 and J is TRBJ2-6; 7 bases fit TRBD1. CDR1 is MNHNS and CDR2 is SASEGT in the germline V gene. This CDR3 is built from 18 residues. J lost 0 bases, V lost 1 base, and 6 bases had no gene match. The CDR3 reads CASSEGGGRISGANVLTF. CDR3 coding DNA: TGTGCCAGCAGTGAAGGAGGGGGCCGCATCTCTGGGGCCAACGTCCTGACTTTC.

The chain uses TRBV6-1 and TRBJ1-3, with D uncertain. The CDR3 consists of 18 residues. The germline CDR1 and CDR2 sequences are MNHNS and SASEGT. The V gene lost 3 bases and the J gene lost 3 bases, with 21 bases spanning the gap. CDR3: CASSEDSLQPSIGNTIYF. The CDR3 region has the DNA TGTGCCAGCAGTGAGGACTCGTTACAGCCCTCAATTGGAAACACCATATATTTT.

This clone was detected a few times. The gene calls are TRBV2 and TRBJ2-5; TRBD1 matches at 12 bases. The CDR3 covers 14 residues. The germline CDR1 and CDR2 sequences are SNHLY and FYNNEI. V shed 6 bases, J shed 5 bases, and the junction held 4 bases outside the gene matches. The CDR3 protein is CASRGTGGGETQYF. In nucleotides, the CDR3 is TGTGCCAGCAGGGGGACAGGGGGCGGCGAGACCCAGTACTTC.

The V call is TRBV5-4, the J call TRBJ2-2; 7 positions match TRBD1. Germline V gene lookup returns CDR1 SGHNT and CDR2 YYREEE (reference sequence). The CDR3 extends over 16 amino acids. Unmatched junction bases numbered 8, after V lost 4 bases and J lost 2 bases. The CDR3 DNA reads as TGTGCCAGCAGCCATTGGACAGGAAGAAACACCGGGGAGCTGTTTTTT. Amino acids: CASSHWTGRNTGELFF.

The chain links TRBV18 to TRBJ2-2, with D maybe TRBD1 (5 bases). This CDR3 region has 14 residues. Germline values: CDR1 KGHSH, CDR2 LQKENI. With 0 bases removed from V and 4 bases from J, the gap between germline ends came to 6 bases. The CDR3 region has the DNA TGTGCCAGCTCACCACCCAGGGTCACCGGGGAGCTGTTTTTT. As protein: CASSPPRVTGELFF.

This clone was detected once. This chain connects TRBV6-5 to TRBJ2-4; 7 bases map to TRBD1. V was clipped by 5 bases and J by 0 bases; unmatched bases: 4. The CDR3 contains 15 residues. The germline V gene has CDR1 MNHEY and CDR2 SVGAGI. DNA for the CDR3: TGTGCCAGCAGTCCTCGGGACAGAGCCAAAAACATTCAGTACTTC. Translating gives CASSPRDRAKNIQYF.

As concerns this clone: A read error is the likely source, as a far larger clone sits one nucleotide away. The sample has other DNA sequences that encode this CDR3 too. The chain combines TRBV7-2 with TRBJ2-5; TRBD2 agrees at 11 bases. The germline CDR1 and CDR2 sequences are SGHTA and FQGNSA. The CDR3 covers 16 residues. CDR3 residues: CATSLISGGAGETQYF. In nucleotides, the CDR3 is TGTGCCACCAGCTTAATTAGCGGGGGGGCGGGGGAGACCCAGTACTTC.

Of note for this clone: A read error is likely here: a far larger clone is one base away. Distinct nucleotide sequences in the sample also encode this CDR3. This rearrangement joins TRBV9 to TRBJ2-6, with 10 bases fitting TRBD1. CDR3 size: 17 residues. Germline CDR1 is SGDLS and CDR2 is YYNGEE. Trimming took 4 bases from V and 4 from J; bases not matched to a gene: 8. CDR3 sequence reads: CASSNDRGRSGANVLTF. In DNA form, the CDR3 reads TGTGCCAGCAGCAACGACAGGGGGCGCTCGGGGGCCAACGTCCTGACTTTC. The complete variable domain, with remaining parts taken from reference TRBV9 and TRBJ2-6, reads DSGVTQTPKHLITATGQRVTLRCSPRSGDLSVYWYQQSLDQGLQFLIQYYNGEERAKGNILERFSAQQFPDLHSELNLSSLELGDSALYFCASSNDRGRSGANVLTFGAGSRLTVL.

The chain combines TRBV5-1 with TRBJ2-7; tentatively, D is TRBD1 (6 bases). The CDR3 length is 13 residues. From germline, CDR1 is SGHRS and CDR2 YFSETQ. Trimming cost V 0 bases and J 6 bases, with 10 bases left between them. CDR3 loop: CASSLVVGGEQYF. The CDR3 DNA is TGCGCCAGCAGCTTGGTAGTAGGGGGCGAGCAGTACTTC.

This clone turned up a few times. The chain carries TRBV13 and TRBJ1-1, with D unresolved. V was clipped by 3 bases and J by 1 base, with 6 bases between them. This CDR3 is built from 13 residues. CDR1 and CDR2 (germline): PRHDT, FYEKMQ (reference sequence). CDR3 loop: CASSFRRNTEAFF. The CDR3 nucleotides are TGTGCCAGCAGCTTCCGCAGGAACACTGAAGCTTTCTTT.

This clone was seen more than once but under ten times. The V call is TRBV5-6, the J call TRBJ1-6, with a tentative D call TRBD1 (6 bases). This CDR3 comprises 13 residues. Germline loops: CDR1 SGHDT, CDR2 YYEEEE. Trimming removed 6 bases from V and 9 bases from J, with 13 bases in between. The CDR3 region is CASTRGWGSPLHF. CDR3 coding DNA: TGTGCCAGCACCAGGGGATGGGGTTCACCCCTCCACTTT.

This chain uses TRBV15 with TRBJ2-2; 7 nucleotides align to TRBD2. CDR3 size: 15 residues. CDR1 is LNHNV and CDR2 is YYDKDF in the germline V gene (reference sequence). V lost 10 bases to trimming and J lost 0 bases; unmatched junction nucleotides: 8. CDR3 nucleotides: TGTGCCAGCACTCGCGGGGGTCCGAACACCGGGGAGCTGTTTTTT. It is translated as CASTRGGPNTGELFF. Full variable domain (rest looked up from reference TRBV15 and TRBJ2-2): DAMVIQNPRYQVTQFGKPVTLSCSQTLNHNVMYWYQQKSSQAPKLLFHYYDKDFNNEADTPDNFQSRRPNTSFCFLDIRSPGLGDTAMYLCASTRGGPNTGELFFGEGSRLTVL.

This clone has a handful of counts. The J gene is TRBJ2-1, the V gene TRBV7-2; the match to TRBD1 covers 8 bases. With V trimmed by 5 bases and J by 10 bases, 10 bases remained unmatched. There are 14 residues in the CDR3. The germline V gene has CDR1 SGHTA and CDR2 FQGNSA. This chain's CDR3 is CASSVYGQGGEQFF. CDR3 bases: TGTGCCAGCAGCGTGTATGGACAGGGAGGCGAGCAGTTCTTC.